This T cell receptor (beta chain) came from a study of cytomegalovirus exposure and HLA in healthy donors. Notes on the study in general: In vitro work confirmed that a few CMV-associated chains recognize CMV antigens.

PCR employed 60 Vbeta and 13 Jbeta primers. The repertoire was sequenced with immunoSEQ multiplex PCR; TCRdb's copy has only in-frame clones and lacks some. The data hold about 110,000 clones, with approximately 78% observed a single time. Turning to this clone: Its cognate antigen is unknown.

CDR1 is ENHRY, CDR2 SYGVKD, per germline. V shed 6 bases, J shed 5 bases, and the junction held 7 bases outside the gene matches. This CDR3 is 15 amino acids long. This chain connects TRBV10-3 to TRBJ1-4; 9 nucleotides line up with TRBD1. Sequences were obtained from PBMCs. This clonotype originated in a woman under 40 in good health and CMV-seronegative. The CDR3 nucleotides read TGTGCCATCAGCCCTGGACAGGGGAGGAATGAAAAACTGTTTTTT. Translating it yields CAISPGQGRNEKLFF.